This T cell receptor beta chain originates from a study of monozygotic twins with inflammatory bowel disease. Regarding the study as a whole: Clonotype sharing was lower in IBD patients than healthy twins, most markedly with disease activity. In these data, no single strong IBD-associated signal or clonotype received support.

About this clonotype: No antigen is known for it.

The CDR3 has 15 residues. CDR1 is SGHAT, CDR2 FQNNGV, per germline. The authors used 3500 ng of total RNA per TCR library. For every sample, eight separate reactions were used to make cDNA. TCRdb reprocessed the 5' RACE reads and stores each CDR3 protein as one record, lacking DNA. This specimen shows some 400,000 distinct CDR3 sequences; the ten leading clones hold 2% to 3%. The receptor was derived from a human donor with ulcerative colitis or Crohn's disease, or a healthy co-twin of an affected twin (not recorded which). The chain joins TRBV11-2 to TRBJ2-7; lacking DNA, the TRBD1 call made by TCRdb goes unchecked. Sequencing was performed on blood. CDR3 protein: CASSLARPPAGEQYF. Full variable domain (missing parts from reference TRBV11-2 and TRBJ2-7): EAGVAQSPRYKIIEKRQSVAFWCNPISGHATLYWYQQILGQGPKLLIQFQNNGVVDDSQLPKDRFSAERLKGVDSTLKIQPAKLEDSAVYLCASSLARPPAGEQYFGPGTRLTVT.